Below, one T cell receptor beta chain is given with its context. Its specificity is unknown. The sample is drawn from a study of long-term antiretroviral therapy in people with HIV. V lost 2 bases to trimming and J lost 0 bases; unmatched junction nucleotides: 1. Germline V gene data show CDR1 as MNHEY and CDR2 as SVGAGI. The CDR3 is 15 amino acids. Overall study findings and caveats: An increase in diversity followed ART, yet levels stayed below transplant donor controls. Comparison with controls showed narrower CDR3 length ranges in HIV repertoires. Pre-ART expanded TRB clones stayed dominant throughout, though often decreasing after ART.

Version v3.0 of the immunoSEQ assay was performed at survey level. The table came from immunoSEQ multiplex PCR; TCRdb's copy has only in-frame clones and leaves some out. The table has about 25,000 clones, 65% to 90% seen once. The content of samples before DNA extraction was roughly 0.9-11 million cryopreserved PBMC. The source material was unsorted PBMCs, sampled 1.2 years after starting antiretroviral therapy. The receptor's source is a man aged 50 or older with HIV. V gene TRBV6-5 combines with J gene TRBJ2-3; 8 nucleotides align to TRBD1. CDR3 amino acids: CASSYGQGSTDTQYF. The CDR3 DNA is TGTGCCAGCAGTTACGGACAGGGAAGCACAGATACGCAGTATTTT.